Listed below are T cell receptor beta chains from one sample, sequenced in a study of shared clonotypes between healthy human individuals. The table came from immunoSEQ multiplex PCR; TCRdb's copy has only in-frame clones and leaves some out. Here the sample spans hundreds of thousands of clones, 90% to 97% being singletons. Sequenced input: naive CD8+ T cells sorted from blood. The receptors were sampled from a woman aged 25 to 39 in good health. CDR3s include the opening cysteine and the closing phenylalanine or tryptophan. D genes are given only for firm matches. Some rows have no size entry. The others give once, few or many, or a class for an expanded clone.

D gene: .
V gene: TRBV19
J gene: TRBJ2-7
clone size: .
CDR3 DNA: TGTGCCAGTAGTATAGACGGCGGAAGCTCCTACGAGCAGTACTTC
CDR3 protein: CASSIDGGSSYEQYF

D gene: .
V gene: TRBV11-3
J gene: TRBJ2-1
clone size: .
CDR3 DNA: TGTGCCAGCAGCTTATATGCGGCAAATCCCTACAATGAGCAGTTCTTC
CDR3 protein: CASSLYAANPYNEQFF

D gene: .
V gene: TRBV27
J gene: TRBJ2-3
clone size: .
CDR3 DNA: TGTGCCAGCAGGGTCGGAAGACCTAGCACAGATACGCAGTATTTT
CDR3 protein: CASRVGRPSTDTQYF

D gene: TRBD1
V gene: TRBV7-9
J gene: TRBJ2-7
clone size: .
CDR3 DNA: TGTGCCAGCAGCGAGAGCCGGGACAGGATCTACGAGCAGTACTTC
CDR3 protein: CASSESRDRIYEQYF

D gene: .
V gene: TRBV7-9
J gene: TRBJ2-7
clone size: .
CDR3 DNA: TGTGCCAGCAGCTCCGGGAAGGGAGTGAGTTACGAGCAGTACTTC
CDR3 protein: CASSSGKGVSYEQYF

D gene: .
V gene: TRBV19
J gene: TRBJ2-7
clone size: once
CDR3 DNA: TGTGCCAGTAGTATAGGGGGGAGCGGCTACGAGCAGTACTTC
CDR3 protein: CASSIGGSGYEQYF

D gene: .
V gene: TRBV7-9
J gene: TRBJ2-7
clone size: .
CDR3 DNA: TGTGCCAGCAGTTCCAGATCGGGGGCTGGGCGCGAGCAGTACTTC
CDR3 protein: CASSSRSGAGREQYF

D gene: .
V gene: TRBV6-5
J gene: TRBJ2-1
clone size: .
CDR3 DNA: TGTGCCAGCAGTTTTTTAGCGGAAAACTCCTACAATGAGCAGTTCTTC
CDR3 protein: CASSFLAENSYNEQFF

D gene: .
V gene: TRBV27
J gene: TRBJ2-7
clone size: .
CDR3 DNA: TGTGCCAGCAGTTTAGGAGGGATGGGATTAGGTATCGAGCAGTACTTC
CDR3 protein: CASSLGGMGLGIEQYF

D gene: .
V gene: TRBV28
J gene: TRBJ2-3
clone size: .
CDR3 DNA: TGTGCCAGCAGTACGCAAACGGGTACGCAGTATTTT
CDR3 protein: CASSTQTGTQYF

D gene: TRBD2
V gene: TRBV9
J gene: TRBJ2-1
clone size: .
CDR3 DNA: TGTGCCAGCAGCGCCCCCGGACTAGCGGGATTTGGGGAGCAGTTCTTC
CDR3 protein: CASSAPGLAGFGEQFF

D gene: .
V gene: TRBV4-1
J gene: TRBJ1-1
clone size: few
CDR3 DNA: TGCGCCAGCAGCCACGATGCGGGCGGGAACACTGAAGCTTTCTTT
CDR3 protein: CASSHDAGGNTEAFF

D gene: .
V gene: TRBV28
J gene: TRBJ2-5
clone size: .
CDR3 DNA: TGTGCCAGCAGGCAGATGGACAGTGCAGAAGAGACCCAGTACTTC
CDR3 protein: CASRQMDSAEETQYF

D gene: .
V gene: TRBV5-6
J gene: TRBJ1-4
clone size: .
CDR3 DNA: TGTGCCAGCAGCTTCGGAGACGTGAATGAAAAACTGTTTTTT
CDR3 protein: CASSFGDVNEKLFF

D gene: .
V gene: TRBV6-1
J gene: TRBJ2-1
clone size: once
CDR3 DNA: TGTGCCAGCAGTTCCTTAGCGGCCAACTACAATGAGCAGTTCTTC
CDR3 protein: CASSSLAANYNEQFF

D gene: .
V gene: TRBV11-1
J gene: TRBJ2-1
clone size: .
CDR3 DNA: TGTGCCAGCAGCTTAGTCTTAGGGTGGGATGAGCAGTTCTTC
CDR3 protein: CASSLVLGWDEQFF

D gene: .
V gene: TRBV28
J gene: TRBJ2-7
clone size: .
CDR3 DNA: TGTGCCAGCAGTCCCAGCCCCCCTGGTGGATCCGCCGAGCAGTACTTC
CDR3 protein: CASSPSPPGGSAEQYF

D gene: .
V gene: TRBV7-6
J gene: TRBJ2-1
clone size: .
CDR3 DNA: TGTGCCAGCAGCCCAGGCGAGTATGAGCAGTTCTTC
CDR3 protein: CASSPGEYEQFF

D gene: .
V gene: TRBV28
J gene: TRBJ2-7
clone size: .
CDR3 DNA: TGTGCCAGCAGTTGGTCTCGTGAGGGGGAGTCCTACGAGCAGTACTTC
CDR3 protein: CASSWSREGESYEQYF

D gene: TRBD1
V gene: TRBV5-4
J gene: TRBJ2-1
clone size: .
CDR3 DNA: TGTGCCAGCAGCCCGACAGGGGGCGCGCTCGTTGAGCAGTTCTTC
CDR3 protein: CASSPTGGALVEQFF

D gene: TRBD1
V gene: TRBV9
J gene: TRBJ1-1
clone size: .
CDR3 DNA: TGTGCCAGCAGCGTAGTTCCCCCCCCGGGACAGACAAACACTGAAGCTTTCTTT
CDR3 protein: CASSVVPPPGQTNTEAFF

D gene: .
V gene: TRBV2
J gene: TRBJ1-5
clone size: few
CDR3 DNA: TGTGCCAGCAGTGAGGCTCAGGGTAATCAGCCCCAGCATTTT
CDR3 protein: CASSEAQGNQPQHF

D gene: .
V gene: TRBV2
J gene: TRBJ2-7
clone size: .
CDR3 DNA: TGTGCCAGCAGTGAGAACTCGCGCTCCTACGAGCAGTACTTC
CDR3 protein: CASSENSRSYEQYF

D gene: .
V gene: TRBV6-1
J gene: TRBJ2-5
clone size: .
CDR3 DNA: TGTGCCAGCAGTTCCGGGAGAACTCAGTACTTC
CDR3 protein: CASSSGRTQYF

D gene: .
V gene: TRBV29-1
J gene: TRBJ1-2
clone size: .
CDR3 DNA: TGCAGCGCCTCGAGTGGGGGGCTATATGGCTACACCTTC
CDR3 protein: CSASSGGLYGYTF

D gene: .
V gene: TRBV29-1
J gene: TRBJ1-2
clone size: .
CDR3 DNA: TGCAGCGTTGTCGTAAGGGGTCATGGTAATGAAGGCTACACCTTC
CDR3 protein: CSVVVRGHGNEGYTF

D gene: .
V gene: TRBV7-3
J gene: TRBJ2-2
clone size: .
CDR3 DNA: TGTGCCAGCAGCTTGGGACCCATCACCGGGGAGCTGTTTTTT
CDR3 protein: CASSLGPITGELFF

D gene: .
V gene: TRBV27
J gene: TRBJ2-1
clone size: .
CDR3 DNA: TGTGCCAGCAGTTTAGGGTCCAATGAGCAGTTCTTC
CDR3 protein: CASSLGSNEQFF

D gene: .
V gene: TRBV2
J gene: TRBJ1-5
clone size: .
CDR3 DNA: TGTGCCAGCAGTGAAGACCAGGCTAGCAATCAGCCCCAGCATTTT
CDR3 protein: CASSEDQASNQPQHF

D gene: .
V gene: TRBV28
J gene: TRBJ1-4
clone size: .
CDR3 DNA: TGTGCCAGCAGCCCGTTGGACGGCCTCGTAGAAAAACTGTTTTTT
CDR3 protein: CASSPLDGLVEKLFF

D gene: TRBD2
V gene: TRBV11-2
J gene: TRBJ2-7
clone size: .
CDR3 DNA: TGTGCCAGCAGTATCACGGGGACTAGCGGGAGCTACGAGCAGTACTTC
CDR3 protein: CASSITGTSGSYEQYF

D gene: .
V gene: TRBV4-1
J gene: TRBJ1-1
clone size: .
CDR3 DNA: TGCGCCAGCAGCCAAGTGAGGAACACTGAAGCTTTCTTT
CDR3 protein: CASSQVRNTEAFF

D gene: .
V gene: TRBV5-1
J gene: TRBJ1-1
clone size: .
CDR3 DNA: TGCGCCAGCAGCTTGTCAGGGCTAGGGACTGAAGCTTTCTTT
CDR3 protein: CASSLSGLGTEAFF

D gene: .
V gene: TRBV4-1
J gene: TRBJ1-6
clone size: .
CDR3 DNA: TGCGCCAGCAGCCTAGGAGGGTCCTATAATTCACCCCTCCACTTT
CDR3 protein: CASSLGGSYNSPLHF

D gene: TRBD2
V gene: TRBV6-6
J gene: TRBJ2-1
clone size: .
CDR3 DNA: TGTGCCAGCAGTTACTTGAGCGGGAGCTCCTACAATGAGCAGTTCTTC
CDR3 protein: CASSYLSGSSYNEQFF

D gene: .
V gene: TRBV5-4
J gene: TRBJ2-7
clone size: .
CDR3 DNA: TGTGCCATCACTACGGTGGGGGAAACCTACGAGCAGTACTTC
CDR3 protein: CAITTVGETYEQYF

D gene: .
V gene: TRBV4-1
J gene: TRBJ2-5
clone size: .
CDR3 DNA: TGCGCCAGCAGCCGGCTCGTTTCGGGACTGTGGGAGACCCAGTACTTC
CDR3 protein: CASSRLVSGLWETQYF

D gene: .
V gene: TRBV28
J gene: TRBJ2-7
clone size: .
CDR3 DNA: TGTGCCAGCAGTTCACCGTATAGGGGCTACGAGCAGTACTTC
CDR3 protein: CASSSPYRGYEQYF

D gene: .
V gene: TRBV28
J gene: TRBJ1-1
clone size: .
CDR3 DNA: TGTGCCAGCAGTTTCCACGGCGGGGGCACTGAAGCTTTCTTT
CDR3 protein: CASSFHGGGTEAFF

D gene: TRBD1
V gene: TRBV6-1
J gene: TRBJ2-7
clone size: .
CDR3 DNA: TGTGCCAGCAGTGAAGGGACAGGCTCCTACGAGCAGTACTTC
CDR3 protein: CASSEGTGSYEQYF

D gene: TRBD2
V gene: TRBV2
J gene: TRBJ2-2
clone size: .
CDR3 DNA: TGTGCCAGCATCAGGGTAGCGGGAGGGACCGGGGAGCTGTTTTTT
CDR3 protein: CASIRVAGGTGELFF

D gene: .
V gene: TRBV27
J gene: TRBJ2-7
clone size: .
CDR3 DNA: TGTGCCAGCAGTTTATATCCGGGGGCACCTGACTACGAGCAGTACTTC
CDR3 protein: CASSLYPGAPDYEQYF

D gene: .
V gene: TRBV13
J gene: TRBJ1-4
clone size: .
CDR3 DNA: TGTGCCAGCAGCGCTACGACCGAGGATAATGAAAAACTGTTTTTT
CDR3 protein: CASSATTEDNEKLFF